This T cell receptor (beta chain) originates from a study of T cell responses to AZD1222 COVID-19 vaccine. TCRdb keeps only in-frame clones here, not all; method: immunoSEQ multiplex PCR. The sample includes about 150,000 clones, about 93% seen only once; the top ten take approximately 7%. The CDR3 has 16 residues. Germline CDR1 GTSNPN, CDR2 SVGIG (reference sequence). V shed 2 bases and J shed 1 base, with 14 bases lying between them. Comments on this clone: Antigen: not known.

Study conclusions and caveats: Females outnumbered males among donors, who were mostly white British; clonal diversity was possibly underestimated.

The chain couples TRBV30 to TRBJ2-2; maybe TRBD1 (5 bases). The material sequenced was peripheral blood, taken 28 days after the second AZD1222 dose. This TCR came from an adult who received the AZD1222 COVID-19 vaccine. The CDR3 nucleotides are TGTGCCTGGAGTAGTGGCAGGGAAATGAACACCGGGGAGCTGTTTTTT. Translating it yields CAWSSGREMNTGELFF.